The T cell receptor beta chain under discussion was sequenced for a study of blood T cell repertoires in COVID-19. About the study: Researchers got acute and convalescent COVID-19 samples from the United States, Italy and Spain. PBMCs, B-cell-depleted T cells, or T cells were the source of the cDNA or gDNA that made up the material.

The germline V and J ends were trimmed by 6 bases and 8 bases, with 14 bases remaining between them. Germline V gives CDR1 MNHEY, CDR2 SVGAGI. The CDR3 contains 14 residues. Authors' processing steps: Estimated nucleated cell counts came from reference gene primer amplification. The protocol was immunoSEQ multiplex PCR, while the TCRdb copy is restricted to in-frame clones and leaves out a portion. D and trimming come from the DNA, and the V and J calls and clone size come from that table. The data show fewer than 350,000 clones, roughly nine tenths seen once. The TCR originated in a woman aged 25 to 39 with COVID-19, enrolled during active disease. The sample comprised peripheral blood. V and J are TRBV6-5 and TRBJ1-6; perhaps TRBD1 as D (6 bases). The chain's CDR3 is CASRYRETHSPLHF. CDR3 DNA sequence: TGTGCCAGCAGATACAGGGAGACCCATTCACCCCTCCACTTT.